This TCR beta chain was captured in a study of tumor-infiltrating lymphocytes in localized non-small cell lung cancer listed by TCRdb under 2021. Study-level background: Patients whose samples were collected after neoadjuvant chemotherapy, as well as both smokers and never-smokers and several histologies, were included in the cohort. The same patients underwent several integrated assays, with TCR sequencing performed together with flow cytometry, multiplex immunofluorescence, RNA-seq, exome sequencing and proteomics. In total, the ICON cohort consisted of over a hundred surgical patients with localized non-small cell lung cancer who had their tumors resected. Resected tumor tissue and uninvolved lung tissue described as non-adjacent to the tumor were contributed by each patient, with both tissues obtained from the same patient. The paired tumor versus uninvolved lung comparison of immunoSEQ T-cell fraction included 55 patients.

On the study overall, not on this receptor specifically: Different pieces of the same tissue were used for different assays, so technical variation could not be separated from intratumor heterogeneity. Assay coverage varied across patients depending on available tissue quantity, so only a subset of the cohort had TCR sequencing. Consistent with immunofluorescence CD3 counts, TCRbeta sequencing supported greater T cell infiltration in tumors than in uninvolved lung tissue. No difference in TCR-derived T-cell fraction was observed between the flow cytometry-defined immunotypes IM1 (good prognosis) and IM2 (poor prognosis).

A note on this clone: It lacks a known antigen. No quality values exist for individual bases; no much larger clone is one base distant.

Taken from cysteine to phenylalanine, the CDR3 has 11 residues. Kept here is only the CDR3 DNA, which spans 33 bases and is read in frame from base 1. Trimming at the junction amounts to 4 bases on V and 10 bases on J, and the germline ends lie 8 bases apart. CDR1 and CDR2 are read off the germline V gene (reference sequence) as SEHNR and FQNEAQ. The immunoSEQ assay used for TCR sequencing gave the T-cell fraction in both tumor and uninvolved lung tissue. The original pipeline was this. For survival analysis, patients were divided into high (upper tertile) and low (lower two tertiles) T-cell fraction groups, which were compared by log-rank test. A signed-rank test was used to test differences in T-cell fraction between paired tumor and uninvolved lung samples. The table comes from immuneACCESS by way of TCRdb, which keeps in-frame sequences with V and J called. Part of the clones is missing from these tables; in studies checked, under half for an unresolved V gene and the rest for unknown reasons. V and J calls and clone size are given by that table; D and trimming were obtained from the DNA. A total of 9,500 to 13,000 clones appear in this sample, around 74% of them only once. The top ten hold about a fifth of the sample.

ICON enrollment began in the first half of 2016, and the last patient was enrolled in 2018. In a subcohort of under 95 patients, fresh tumor and matched uninvolved tissue were collected for in-depth immune analyses, with TCR sequencing among those analyses. TCR sequencing was performed on DNA isolated from bulk tissue, without cell sorting. The sample taken for sequencing was uninvolved lung tissue not adjacent to the tumor. The chain uses TRBV7-9 and TRBJ2-1, with the D gene too uncertain to name. The TCR was taken from a human donor with non-small cell lung cancer. The base sequence is TGTGCCAGCAGCTCCCTAGGGGAGCAGTTCTTC. It translates as CASSSLGEQFF.